The present TCR beta chain was sequenced within a study of tumor and adjacent non-tumor tissue in lung cancer. Points from the study as a whole: Shorter survival was associated with higher TCR diversity in tumors.

This clonotype has a handful of counts. Its cognate antigen is unknown. A modified ARM-PCR protocol with three rounds of nested PCR amplified TCRbeta. In TCRdb, the multiplex PCR reads were re-called with MiXCR into one record per CDR3 protein. The sample carries 76,000 or so distinct CDR3 sequences, around 65% recorded once. No cell sorting was done before RNA was extracted from the tissue. Germline CDR1 LNHDA, CDR2 SQIVND (reference sequence). The CDR3 runs to 16 residues. Unmatched junction bases numbered 11, after V lost 4 bases and J lost 3 bases. This clonotype originated in a woman aged 70-85 years with non-small cell lung cancer. Sequenced: lung tumor tissue. The chain employs TRBV19 and TRBJ1-1; 7 bases map to TRBD1. The CDR3 sequence is CASSTDRVKGHTEAFF. The CDR3 DNA reads as TGTGCCAGTAGTACCGACAGGGTAAAGGGCCACACTGAAGCTTTCTTT.